Below, 30 T cell receptor beta chains from the same sample are listed, as sequenced in a study of T cell responses to AZD1222 COVID-19 vaccine. Profiled with immunoSEQ multiplex PCR; TCRdb holds only in-frame clones, not every one. The data hold approximately 100,000 clones, with roughly 90% observed a single time. Sequencing was performed on peripheral blood, taken on day 0 of AZD1222 vaccination. These receptors all stem from an adult in good health.

The chain links TRBV28 to TRBJ1-5, with TRBD1 as a possible D gene (5 bases). The V gene's germline CDR1 is MDHEN and CDR2 SYDVKM. Trimming took 5 bases from V and 6 from J, leaving 14 bases between them. The CDR3 has 14 residues. The CDR3 here is CASSRRRGGQPQHF. In nucleotides, the CDR3 is TGTGCCAGCAGTCGCCGGAGGGGAGGTCAGCCCCAGCATTTT.

The CDR3 sequence is CASSPRGNYGYTF. CDR3 in DNA: TGTGCCAGCTCACCACGTGGTAACTATGGCTACACCTTC. The genes are TRBV18 and TRBJ1-2, with D unresolved. The germline gives CDR1 KGHSH, CDR2 LQKENI. V was shortened by 1 base and J by 1 base, with 4 bases between the two germline ends. The CDR3 loop spans 13 amino acids.

V gene TRBV19 combines with J gene TRBJ1-3; 10 bases fit TRBD1. From germline, CDR1 is LNHDA and CDR2 SQIVND (reference sequence). V shed 6 bases, J shed 2 bases, and the junction held 10 bases outside the gene matches. CDR3 size: 17 residues. The CDR3 region is CASRNLPGQGTGNTIYF. DNA of the CDR3: TGTGCCAGTAGAAACCTTCCGGGACAGGGGACTGGAAACACCATATATTTT.

The rearrangement uses TRBV6-2 or TRBV6-3 and TRBJ2-1; TRBD2 is a possible D gene (5 bases). V lost 5 bases, J lost 9 bases, and 11 bases lay in between. This CDR3 is built from 12 residues. Germline V CDR1 and CDR2: MNHEY, SVGEGT. The CDR3 DNA reads TGTGCCAGCAGTAACTACCGGGGTGAGCAGTTCTTC. It yields the protein CASSNYRGEQFF.

This clone turned up a few times. CDR3 nucleotide sequence: TGTGCCAGCAGTTACTCGGGAGGGGAAAAACTGTTTTTT. Amino acid sequence: CASSYSGGEKLFF. This chain connects TRBV6-5 to TRBJ1-4; D unresolved. This CDR3 spans 13 amino acids. Between the trimmed V and J ends, which lost 0 bases and 8 bases, there was a span of 7 bases. From germline, CDR1 is MNHEY and CDR2 SVGAGI.

J is TRBJ1-1 and V is TRBV7-8; D unresolved. Germline CDR1 and CDR2: SGHVS and FQNEAQ. Trimming cost V 5 bases and J 1 base, with 14 bases left between them. The CDR3 extends over 15 amino acids. DNA of the CDR3: TGTGCCAGCAGCCCCCCCTTGGGCAAGAACACTGAAGCTTTCTTT. Translation gives CASSPPLGKNTEAFF.

V and J are TRBV5-6 and TRBJ1-1, with unresolved D. This CDR3 is 12 amino acids long. Between the trimmed V and J ends, which lost 2 bases and 5 bases, there was a span of 7 bases. Germline V CDR1 and CDR2: SGHDT, YYEEEE. The CDR3: CASSLVRTEAFF. The CDR3 DNA reads TGTGCCAGCAGCTTAGTTAGGACTGAAGCTTTCTTT.

This rearrangement joins TRBV19 to TRBJ1-2; D is perhaps TRBD1 (5 bases). The CDR3 runs to 14 residues. CDR1 is LNHDA and CDR2 is SQIVND in the germline V gene (reference sequence). V gave up 7 bases and J gave up 3 bases, with 15 bases separating them. In DNA form, the CDR3 reads TGTGCCAGTAACAATATGGGGGGGGACTATGGCTACACCTTC. Its protein product is CASNNMGGDYGYTF.

The genes are TRBV5-1 and TRBJ2-1; maybe TRBD1 (6 bases). Trimming pared 0 bases from V and 2 bases from J, leaving 9 bases between. The CDR3 loop spans 15 amino acids. Germline CDR1 is SGHRS and CDR2 is YFSETQ. DNA of the CDR3: TGCGCCAGCAGCTTGGTGTGGGACACCTACAATGAGCAGTTCTTC. Translation: CASSLVWDTYNEQFF. Drawing the rest from reference TRBV5-1 and TRBJ2-1, the complete variable domain is KAGVTQTPRYLIKTRGQQVTLSCSPISGHRSVSWYQQTPGQGLQFLFEYFSETQRNKGNFPGRFSGRQFSNSRSEMNVSTLELGDSALYLCASSLVWDTYNEQFFGPGTRLTVL.

This clone was observed once. This chain links TRBV5-1 with TRBJ2-7; 10 bases line up with TRBD2. The germline CDR1 and CDR2 sequences are SGHRS and YFSETQ. The trim removed 2 bases at V and 7 bases at J, leaving 6 bases unmatched. The CDR3 loop spans 14 amino acids. CDR3 sequence: CASSLTSGDLEQYF. DNA of the CDR3: TGCGCCAGCAGCTTAACTAGCGGGGACCTAGAGCAGTACTTC.

The V gene is TRBV9, the J gene TRBJ2-5; tentative D call: TRBD2 (6 bases). Germline CDR1 SGDLS, CDR2 YYNGEE. The V and J ends lost 4 bases and 5 bases respectively, with 21 bases between them. This CDR3 spans 16 amino acids. The CDR3 nucleotides read TGTGCCAGCAGCCGTGCGGGGACTCACTTGGGGGAGACCCAGTACTTC. Protein: CASSRAGTHLGETQYF.

The rearrangement joins TRBV2 to TRBJ1-5; 11 positions match TRBD1. The CDR3 consists of 16 residues. V gave up 6 bases and J gave up 4 bases; unmatched junction bases: 8. Germline V gives CDR1 SNHLY, CDR2 FYNNEI. CDR3 sequence reads: CASRAGQGGRNQPQHF. The CDR3 DNA is TGTGCCAGCAGAGCGGGACAGGGGGGGAGAAATCAGCCCCAGCATTTT.

There are a few counts of this clone. In DNA form, the CDR3 reads TGTGCCAGCAGCTTGCAACAGGGGCTGGGTGAGCAGTTCTTC. It is translated as CASSLQQGLGEQFF. This chain uses TRBV7-3 with TRBJ2-1; the match to TRBD1 covers 7 bases. CDR3 size: 14 residues. J was trimmed by 9 bases and V by 3 bases; bases with no gene match: 8. From germline, CDR1 is SGHTA and CDR2 FQGTGA.

The V gene is TRBV2, the J gene TRBJ2-1, with a possible D match to TRBD1 (6 bases). The germline V and J ends were trimmed by 4 bases and 9 bases, with 16 bases remaining between them. This CDR3 comprises 14 residues. Looked up from germline, CDR1 is SNHLY and CDR2 is FYNNEI. The CDR3 is CASSVGQPRGEQFF. CDR3 in DNA: TGTGCCAGCAGTGTCGGACAGCCTAGAGGTGAGCAGTTCTTC. Looking up the rest from reference TRBV2 and TRBJ2-1 gives the full variable domain: EPEVTQTPSHQVTQMGQEVILRCVPISNHLYFYWYRQILGQKVEFLVSFYNNEISEKSEIFDDQFSVERPDGSNFTLKIRSTKLEDSAMYFCASSVGQPRGEQFFGPGTRLTVL.

In its sample, this clone was seen a few times. The chain is built from TRBV7-9 and TRBJ1-1, with 8 bases aligning to TRBD1. CDR3 length equals 13 residues. CDR1 SEHNR and CDR2 FQNEAQ come from the germline V gene (reference sequence). V dropped 5 bases and J dropped 4; count of bases not matched to a gene: 3. The CDR3 sequence: CASSATGATEAFF. The CDR3 DNA is TGTGCCAGCAGCGCGACAGGGGCCACTGAAGCTTTCTTT. Filled out from reference TRBV7-9 and TRBJ1-1, the complete variable domain reads DTGVSQNPRHKITKRGQNVTFRCDPISEHNRLYWYRQTLGQGPEFLTYFQNEAQLEKSRLLSDRFSAERPKGSFSTLEIQRTEQGDSAMYLCASSATGATEAFFGQGTRLTVV.

The chain recombines TRBV10-3 with TRBJ1-3; D not resolved. Germline V gene lookup returns CDR1 ENHRY and CDR2 SYGVKD. The V and J ends lost 8 bases and 2 bases respectively, with 13 bases between them. CDR3 length equals 14 residues. The CDR3 is CAIAPGKTGNTIYF. CDR3 DNA sequence: TGTGCCATCGCCCCAGGCAAGACTGGAAACACCATATATTTT.

The rearrangement uses TRBV5-1 and TRBJ1-6; perhaps TRBD1 as D (5 bases). The CDR3 length is 15 residues. In germline, CDR1 is SGHRS, CDR2 YFSETQ. V lost 0 bases to trimming and J lost 10 bases, with 14 bases between them. The CDR3 DNA sequence: TGCGCCAGCAGCTTGGCCGGTGACAGAACGTCACCCCTCCACTTT. This codes for CASSLAGDRTSPLHF. Supplemented by reference TRBV5-1 and TRBJ1-6, the full variable domain reads KAGVTQTPRYLIKTRGQQVTLSCSPISGHRSVSWYQQTPGQGLQFLFEYFSETQRNKGNFPGRFSGRQFSNSRSEMNVSTLELGDSALYLCASSLAGDRTSPLHFGNGTRLTVT.

The V and J genes are TRBV9 and TRBJ2-7; 10 nucleotides align to TRBD2. The CDR3 is 16 amino acids. J was trimmed by 2 bases and V by 0 bases; bases with no gene match: 5. CDR1 is SGDLS, CDR2 YYNGEE, per germline. The CDR3 protein is CASSVGTSGLAYEQYF. The CDR3 DNA reads TGTGCCAGCAGCGTAGGGACTAGCGGTCTTGCCTACGAGCAGTACTTC.

The chain recombines TRBV7-6 with TRBJ1-1; no firm D call. The ends were cut back, 4 bases at V and 0 bases at J, with 12 bases in the middle. The CDR3 has 15 amino acids. Germline loops: CDR1 SGHVS, CDR2 FNYEAQ. CDR3 sequence: CASSSLGEMNTEAFF. The CDR3 nucleotides read TGTGCCAGCAGCTCCCTCGGGGAGATGAACACTGAAGCTTTCTTT.

This chain uses TRBV5-4 with TRBJ1-1; D unclear. The V and J ends lost 1 base and 3 bases respectively, with 7 bases between them. Germline V gene data show CDR1 as SGHNT and CDR2 as YYREEE (reference sequence). The CDR3 has 13 residues. Written as DNA, the CDR3 is TGTGCCAGCAGCTTGAGGGTAGACACTGAAGCTTTCTTT. Its protein is CASSLRVDTEAFF.

This chain joins TRBV6-1 and TRBJ2-4, with D uncertain. Germline assignment: CDR1 MNHNS and CDR2 SASEGT. Trimming stripped 3 bases from V and 3 bases from J, with 9 bases between. The CDR3 length is 14 residues. The DNA for the CDR3 is TGTGCCAGCAGTGACCCCATGCGCAAAAACATTCAGTACTTC. Translated: CASSDPMRKNIQYF.

This sequence joins TRBV6-5 and TRBJ2-7; D gene unclear. V was cut by 5 bases and J by 2 bases, with 10 bases left in between. CDR3 length: 13 residues. Germline CDR1 and CDR2: MNHEY and SVGAGI. As DNA, the CDR3 is TGTGCCAGCAGTCAGTCTCGAACCTACGAGCAGTACTTC. Protein product: CASSQSRTYEQYF.

The chain employs TRBV18 and TRBJ1-2; 9 bases map to TRBD1. Germline CDR1 and CDR2: KGHSH and LQKENI. V was pared by 2 bases and J by 4 bases, with 5 bases of the junction left unmatched. CDR3 size: 15 residues. CDR3 loop: CASSPLGQGGYGYTF. CDR3 in DNA: TGTGCCAGCTCACCATTGGGACAGGGCGGCTATGGCTACACCTTC. Full variable domain (remainder filled in from reference TRBV18 and TRBJ1-2): NAGVMQNPRHLVRRRGQEARLRCSPMKGHSHVYWYRQLPEEGLKFMVYLQKENIIDESGMPKERFSAEFPKEGPSILRIQQVVRGDSAAYFCASSPLGQGGYGYTFGSGTRLTVV.

CDR3 nucleotides: TGTGCCAGCTCAGCAACGGGACAGGGGAACACTGAAGCTTTCTTT. This codes for CASSATGQGNTEAFF. The chain carries TRBV18 and TRBJ1-1; TRBD1 agrees at 9 bases. The trim removed 5 bases at V and 1 base at J, leaving 5 bases unmatched. Germline values: CDR1 KGHSH, CDR2 LQKENI. The CDR3 is 15 amino acids. The complete variable domain, with remaining parts taken from reference TRBV18 and TRBJ1-1, reads NAGVMQNPRHLVRRRGQEARLRCSPMKGHSHVYWYRQLPEEGLKFMVYLQKENIIDESGMPKERFSAEFPKEGPSILRIQQVVRGDSAAYFCASSATGQGNTEAFFGQGTRLTVV.

The chain links TRBV11-3 to TRBJ2-1; TRBD2 is a possible D gene (5 bases). Between the trimmed V and J ends, which lost 6 bases and 9 bases, there was a span of 15 bases. CDR1 SGHNT and CDR2 YENEEA come from the germline V gene. The CDR3 extends over 13 amino acids. CDR3 DNA: TGTGCCAGCAGTCCCACTAGAACGGGTGAGCAGTTCTTC. As protein: CASSPTRTGEQFF.

The gene calls are TRBV9 and TRBJ1-2; D is perhaps TRBD1 (5 bases). This CDR3 contains 13 residues. V was pared by 3 bases and J by 8 bases, with 14 bases between. In germline, CDR1 is SGDLS, CDR2 YYNGEE. The CDR3 loop reads CASSALGARGYTF. CDR3 nucleotide sequence: TGTGCCAGCAGCGCGTTAGGGGCTCGCGGCTACACCTTC.

This clone was observed a single time. J is TRBJ1-5 and V is TRBV3-1 (or the pseudogene TRBV3-2); D gene ambiguous. CDR3 size: 14 residues. CDR1 is LGHDT and CDR2 is YNNKEL in the germline V gene (reference sequence). Deletions cut 3 bases from V and 6 bases from J, with 12 bases between. The CDR3 DNA follows: TGTGCCAGCAGCCAGGGGAGGGTGGCTCAGCCCCAGCATTTT. This encodes CASSQGRVAQPQHF.

V and J are TRBV30 and TRBJ1-2, with TRBD1 identical over 8 bases. V shed 4 bases and J 9 bases; nucleotides not matched to a gene: 7. The germline gives CDR1 GTSNPN, CDR2 SVGIG (reference sequence). The CDR3 covers 12 residues. The DNA of the CDR3 is TGTGCCTGGACCCAGACAGGGGTTCGCTACACCTTC. This gives the protein CAWTQTGVRYTF.

The CDR3 DNA sequence: TGTGCCAGCAGCCGTGGGACAGGGGGCCACTATGGCTACACCTTC. Translating it yields CASSRGTGGHYGYTF. The chain recombines TRBV3-1 (or the pseudogene TRBV3-2) with TRBJ1-2, with 12 bases aligning to TRBD1. This CDR3 region has 15 residues. CDR1 is LGHDT and CDR2 is YNNKEL in the germline V gene (reference sequence). V was pared by 4 bases and J by 3 bases, with 3 bases of the junction left unmatched.

The chain is built from TRBV7-2 and TRBJ2-7, with D perhaps assigned TRBD1 or TRBD2 (5 bases each). The ends were cut back, 4 bases at V and 3 bases at J, with 10 bases in the middle. CDR3 length equals 13 residues. Per germline, CDR1 SGHTA and CDR2 FQGNSA. The CDR3 coding sequence is TGTGCCAGCAGCTCGGGACCAAACTACGAGCAGTACTTC. Translating it yields CASSSGPNYEQYF.